This TCR beta chain was obtained from a study of T cell responses to AZD1222 COVID-19 vaccine (dated by TCRdb to the early 2020s). Turning to the overall study: AZD1222 recipients given second doses at about 4 weeks or at about 12 weeks were pooled, since spike-specific TCR depth and breadth were not found to differ between the two schedules. A total of roughly 240 trial participants underwent TCR sequencing, of whom about 210 received two doses of AZD1222 and about 25 received two doses of the MenACWY control vaccine. Trial participants were enrolled into age subgroups of 18-55, 56-69 and 70-plus years, which contained approximately 150, 30 and 60 TCR-sequenced participants, respectively.

The germline V gene supplies CDR1 MNHEY and CDR2 SVGAGI. The junction carries 9 bases between V and J, which are trimmed by 9 bases and 3 bases respectively. The CDR3 runs 12 amino acids, cysteine and phenylalanine included. CDR3 DNA only is kept here, 36 bases in frame from base 1. Concerning this clone: There is no known antigen for this receptor. No per-base quality is available; no much larger clone lies one base away.

This specimen's time point label, per the study, means: baseline before first vaccination. Vaccinee samples were obtained from the UK trials COV001 and COV002, which included a single-blind randomized controlled phase 2/3 trial of AZD1222 (ChAdOx1 nCoV-19) in healthy adults. For TCRbeta chain sequencing, PBMC samples were collected from trial participants at day 0 and at day 28 after the second dose. General study outcomes and caveats: Conclusions about previously exposed vaccinees were limited because only six AZD1222 recipients were SARS-CoV-2 seropositive at baseline. Participants were mostly white British, with more females than males. The authors suggested clonal diversity may have been underestimated. The whole spike protein was spanned by vaccine-associated CD4 TCRs, and dominant responses were seen in regions 160-218 and 743-854. In the small 56-69-year group, the increase in depth fell short of significance, most likely because of low power. Spike-specific TCR breadth and depth rose significantly after two AZD1222 doses compared with day 0 and with MenACWY recipients. Reportedly, almost half of the unique spike-specific TCRs recognized epitopes lying outside the regions that are mutated in the B.1.351 and B.1.1.7 variants. Because no day 14 peak-response samples were available, repertoires were characterized only after the peak T cell response.

The CDR3 regions of human TCRbeta chains were subjected to immunosequencing. In the original analysis: Repertoire TCRs were matched against a reference library of SARS-CoV-2-specific TCRs generated with the MIRA antigen-specificity platform. Breadth was defined as the fraction of unique TCRs that were SARS-CoV-2-associated. Depth was defined as the fraction of total T cells that were SARS-CoV-2-associated. Each spike-specific TCR was assigned to its reactive spike region and to a CD4 or CD8 class using the MIRA data. Log10-transformed breadth and depth values were compared by one-way ANOVA with Sidak's multiple comparisons tests. The table comes from immuneACCESS by way of TCRdb, which keeps in-frame sequences with V and J called. Part of the clones is missing from these tables; in studies checked, under half for an unresolved V gene and the rest for unknown reasons. V and J calls plus clone size are reproduced from that table; the DNA served to infer D and trimming. Across this sample there are some 120,000 clones, with just over 85% seen only once. Around 8% of the sample is held by the ten biggest clonotypes.

The source is an adult in good health. Sequenced material: peripheral blood, taken on day 0 of AZD1222 vaccination. Recombination joined TRBV6-5 with TRBJ1-5; the D gene identity is not certain. The CDR3 in this case is CASRPANQPQHF. Read as DNA, the sequence is TGTGCCAGTCGACCGGCCAATCAGCCCCAGCATTTT.